These T cell receptor beta chains were read from a single sample in a study of T cell changes during pregnancy in multiple sclerosis. TCRdb keeps only in-frame clones here, not all; method: immunoSEQ multiplex PCR. This repertoire shows roughly 120,000 clones, 80% to 95% found once; its top ten account for over 1.5%. Sequencing used peripheral blood, obtained in the third trimester of pregnancy. The receptors here all came from a female donor with multiple sclerosis, enrolled in a pregnancy study. Each CDR3 is given with its conserved first and last residue. The D gene is left open where the match is weak. Only some rows state a clone size, as once, few, many or a class for expanded clones.

clone_size: NA
v_call: TRBV7-3
d_call: TRBD2
j_call: TRBJ2-1
cdr3_aa: CASSLTPASGSGINEQFF
cdr3_nt: TGTGCCAGCAGCTTAACTCCCGCTAGCGGGAGTGGGATAAATGAGCAGTTCTTC

clone_size: NA
v_call: TRBV7-2
d_call: NA
j_call: TRBJ2-1
cdr3_aa: CASSFPGTYNEQFF
cdr3_nt: TGTGCCAGCAGCTTTCCGGGAACCTACAATGAGCAGTTCTTC

clone_size: NA
v_call: TRBV27
d_call: NA
j_call: TRBJ1-5
cdr3_aa: CASSHAGSNQPQHF
cdr3_nt: TGTGCCAGCAGCCATGCAGGGTCCAATCAGCCCCAGCATTTT

clone_size: once
v_call: TRBV28
d_call: NA
j_call: TRBJ2-2
cdr3_aa: CASSLSRVYTGELFF
cdr3_nt: TGTGCCAGCAGTTTATCCCGGGTGTACACCGGGGAGCTGTTTTTT

clone_size: NA
v_call: TRBV27
d_call: NA
j_call: TRBJ2-7
cdr3_aa: CASRRGKSYEQYF
cdr3_nt: TGTGCCAGCAGAAGGGGAAAGTCCTACGAGCAGTACTTC

clone_size: NA
v_call: TRBV27
d_call: NA
j_call: TRBJ2-1
cdr3_aa: CASSPRLYPSYNEQFF
cdr3_nt: TGTGCCAGCAGTCCCCGACTCTACCCCAGCTACAATGAGCAGTTCTTC

clone_size: once
v_call: TRBV5-1
d_call: TRBD2
j_call: TRBJ2-3
cdr3_aa: CASSYAGTSGTDTQYF
cdr3_nt: TGCGCCAGCAGCTACGCCGGGACTAGCGGCACAGATACGCAGTATTTT

clone_size: NA
v_call: TRBV5-1
d_call: NA
j_call: TRBJ2-1
cdr3_aa: CASSRVGGGPFYEQFF
cdr3_nt: TGCGCCAGCAGCCGTGTAGGGGGAGGGCCCTTCTATGAGCAGTTCTTC

clone_size: NA
v_call: TRBV7-9
d_call: NA
j_call: TRBJ1-1
cdr3_aa: CASSGKQVTTEAFF
cdr3_nt: TGTGCCAGCAGCGGAAAACAGGTGACCACTGAAGCTTTCTTT

clone_size: NA
v_call: TRBV19
d_call: NA
j_call: TRBJ1-5
cdr3_aa: CASSIGRGPNQPQHF
cdr3_nt: TGTGCCAGTAGTATAGGGAGGGGACCTAATCAGCCCCAGCATTTT

clone_size: once
v_call: TRBV19
d_call: TRBD1
j_call: TRBJ2-7
cdr3_aa: CASSATGRSYEQYF
cdr3_nt: TGTGCCAGTAGTGCGACAGGGCGATCCTACGAGCAGTACTTC

clone_size: few
v_call: TRBV28
d_call: NA
j_call: TRBJ1-2
cdr3_aa: CASSLGGENYGYTF
cdr3_nt: TGTGCCAGCAGTTTAGGGGGGGAGAACTATGGCTACACCTTC

clone_size: NA
v_call: TRBV30
d_call: NA
j_call: TRBJ1-1
cdr3_aa: CAWSVGPRAGVTEAFF
cdr3_nt: TGTGCCTGGAGTGTGGGCCCGCGGGCGGGTGTCACTGAAGCTTTCTTT

clone_size: NA
v_call: TRBV5-1
d_call: TRBD2
j_call: TRBJ2-1
cdr3_aa: CASSSRTSSYEQFF
cdr3_nt: TGCGCCAGCAGCTCGAGGACTAGCAGCTATGAGCAGTTCTTC

clone_size: once
v_call: TRBV9
d_call: TRBD1
j_call: TRBJ1-1
cdr3_aa: CASSPQGAYATEAFF
cdr3_nt: TGTGCCAGCAGCCCCCAGGGGGCCTACGCCACTGAAGCTTTCTTT

clone_size: NA
v_call: TRBV19
d_call: NA
j_call: TRBJ1-1
cdr3_aa: CASCPGGNTEAFF
cdr3_nt: TGTGCCAGTTGCCCGGGGGGTAACACTGAAGCTTTCTTT

clone_size: NA
v_call: TRBV9
d_call: NA
j_call: TRBJ1-2
cdr3_aa: CASSTFGDLNYGYTF
cdr3_nt: TGTGCCAGCAGTACTTTCGGAGACCTTAACTATGGCTACACCTTC

clone_size: NA
v_call: TRBV21-1
d_call: NA
j_call: TRBJ1-2
cdr3_aa: CASSKGQGAGNGYTF
cdr3_nt: TGTGCCAGCAGCAAGGGACAGGGGGCAGGGAATGGCTACACCTTC

clone_size: NA
v_call: TRBV4-1
d_call: NA
j_call: TRBJ1-5
cdr3_aa: CASSQDDAGENTQHF
cdr3_nt: TGCGCCAGCAGCCAAGATGATGCGGGTGAGAATACCCAGCATTTT

clone_size: NA
v_call: TRBV5-1
d_call: TRBD2
j_call: TRBJ2-1
cdr3_aa: CASSLAVVAGGNEQFF
cdr3_nt: TGCGCCAGCAGCTTGGCGGTGGTAGCGGGAGGAAATGAGCAGTTCTTC

clone_size: few
v_call: TRBV7-9
d_call: NA
j_call: TRBJ1-4
cdr3_aa: CASSLANGEKLFF
cdr3_nt: TGTGCCAGCAGCTTAGCCAACGGTGAAAAACTGTTTTTT

clone_size: NA
v_call: TRBV9
d_call: NA
j_call: TRBJ1-3
cdr3_aa: CASSASSHSGNTIYF
cdr3_nt: TGTGCCAGCAGCGCCAGTTCCCACTCTGGAAACACCATATATTTT

clone_size: NA
v_call: TRBV19
d_call: NA
j_call: TRBJ1-1
cdr3_aa: CASRSGREGFGEAFF
cdr3_nt: TGTGCCAGTAGATCGGGTCGGGAGGGATTTGGTGAAGCTTTCTTT

clone_size: NA
v_call: TRBV9
d_call: NA
j_call: TRBJ1-1
cdr3_aa: CASSAADGDTEAFF
cdr3_nt: TGTGCCAGCAGCGCCGCCGACGGGGACACTGAAGCTTTCTTT

clone_size: NA
v_call: TRBV5-5
d_call: TRBD1
j_call: TRBJ2-7
cdr3_aa: CASSLGQGVTYEQYF
cdr3_nt: TGTGCCAGCAGCTTGGGACAGGGGGTAACCTACGAGCAGTACTTC

clone_size: NA
v_call: TRBV28
d_call: NA
j_call: TRBJ1-5
cdr3_aa: CASSFRGYQPQHF
cdr3_nt: TGTGCCAGCAGTTTCAGGGGTTATCAGCCCCAGCATTTT

clone_size: NA
v_call: TRBV6-1
d_call: TRBD2
j_call: TRBJ2-1
cdr3_aa: CASSEGSGRGQNEQFF
cdr3_nt: TGTGCCAGCAGTGAAGGTAGCGGGAGGGGTCAAAATGAGCAGTTCTTC

clone_size: NA
v_call: TRBV6-6
d_call: TRBD1
j_call: TRBJ2-7
cdr3_aa: CASRRTGGYEQYF
cdr3_nt: TGTGCCAGCAGAAGGACAGGGGGCTACGAGCAGTACTTC

clone_size: NA
v_call: TRBV20-1
d_call: NA
j_call: TRBJ1-2
cdr3_aa: CSAGSEGGYTF
cdr3_nt: TGCAGTGCTGGCTCAGAGGGTGGCTACACCTTC

clone_size: NA
v_call: TRBV27
d_call: TRBD1
j_call: TRBJ1-5
cdr3_aa: CASKGDRRNNQPQHF
cdr3_nt: TGTGCCAGCAAAGGGGACAGGCGGAACAATCAGCCCCAGCATTTT

clone_size: NA
v_call: TRBV6-1
d_call: NA
j_call: TRBJ1-1
cdr3_aa: CASPSLGDDTEAFF
cdr3_nt: TGTGCCAGCCCTTCTCTAGGTGACGACACTGAAGCTTTCTTT

clone_size: NA
v_call: TRBV19
d_call: TRBD1
j_call: TRBJ1-1
cdr3_aa: CARTGPTEAFF
cdr3_nt: TGTGCAAGGACAGGGCCGACTGAAGCTTTCTTT

clone_size: NA
v_call: TRBV6-1
d_call: NA
j_call: TRBJ2-2
cdr3_aa: CASRRPRGRTGELFF
cdr3_nt: TGTGCCAGCAGGAGACCCAGAGGGCGCACCGGGGAGCTGTTTTTT

clone_size: NA
v_call: TRBV28
d_call: NA
j_call: TRBJ1-3
cdr3_aa: CASIGPNFSSGNTIYF
cdr3_nt: TGTGCCAGCATCGGTCCAAACTTTAGCTCTGGAAACACCATATATTTT

clone_size: NA
v_call: TRBV7-3
d_call: NA
j_call: TRBJ1-5
cdr3_aa: CASSLTQAGDGRMHSNQPQHF
cdr3_nt: TGTGCCAGCAGCTTAACCCAGGCCGGGGATGGTCGAATGCATAGCAATCAGCCCCAGCATTTT

clone_size: NA
v_call: TRBV5-1
d_call: NA
j_call: TRBJ1-1
cdr3_aa: CASSSQSLNTEAFF
cdr3_nt: TGCGCCAGCAGCAGTCAGTCCCTGAACACTGAAGCTTTCTTT

clone_size: NA
v_call: TRBV5-1
d_call: NA
j_call: TRBJ1-5
cdr3_aa: CASSFGPGNNQPQHF
cdr3_nt: TGCGCCAGCAGCTTTGGTCCAGGGAACAATCAGCCCCAGCATTTT

clone_size: NA
v_call: TRBV5-1
d_call: TRBD1
j_call: TRBJ1-1
cdr3_aa: CASSKEPGQGTEAFF
cdr3_nt: TGCGCCAGCAGCAAAGAGCCGGGACAGGGCACTGAAGCTTTCTTT

clone_size: NA
v_call: TRBV11-1
d_call: TRBD1
j_call: TRBJ2-1
cdr3_aa: CASSIPGQGSRSEQFF
cdr3_nt: TGTGCCAGCAGCATTCCGGGACAGGGCTCGAGGTCGGAGCAGTTCTTC

clone_size: NA
v_call: TRBV7-3
d_call: NA
j_call: TRBJ2-3
cdr3_aa: CASSLVGSGTDTQYF
cdr3_nt: TGTGCCAGCAGCTTAGTAGGTAGCGGCACAGATACGCAGTATTTT

clone_size: once
v_call: TRBV28
d_call: TRBD1
j_call: TRBJ1-2
cdr3_aa: CASSADRRYTF
cdr3_nt: TGTGCCAGCAGTGCGGACAGGCGCTACACCTTC

clone_size: once
v_call: TRBV19
d_call: TRBD2
j_call: TRBJ2-3
cdr3_aa: CASSMTSGRINADTQYF
cdr3_nt: TGTGCCAGTAGTATGACTAGCGGGAGGATTAACGCAGATACGCAGTATTTT

clone_size: NA
v_call: TRBV2
d_call: TRBD2
j_call: TRBJ2-1
cdr3_aa: CASSETGGSDEQFF
cdr3_nt: TGTGCCAGCAGTGAAACTGGCGGGAGTGATGAGCAGTTCTTC

clone_size: NA
v_call: TRBV25-1
d_call: NA
j_call: TRBJ2-7
cdr3_aa: CASSAQGGLEQYF
cdr3_nt: TGTGCCAGCAGTGCACAGGGTGGGTTAGAGCAGTACTTC

clone_size: NA
v_call: TRBV6-5
d_call: TRBD1
j_call: TRBJ2-5
cdr3_aa: CASSSRGISQTQYF
cdr3_nt: TGTGCCAGCAGTTCCAGGGGGATCTCACAGACCCAGTACTTC